A single sample is the source of the 2 T cell receptor beta chains below, sequenced in a study of blood T cells in healthy people across ages. Alongside a J-beta primer mix, a sample-barcoded 5' primer served in a second PCR lasting roughly 7 to 11 cycles. MiXCR, applied by TCRdb to the 5' RACE reads, yields one record per CDR3 protein. This table holds some 1.6 million distinct CDR3 sequences, about 35% found once. The sample consisted of blood. The receptors derive from a woman in her 30s in good health.

This chain uses TRBV7-2 with TRBJ1-4, with D unresolved. The CDR3 contains 15 residues. The germline CDR1 and CDR2 sequences are SGHTA and FQGNSA. V was shortened by 1 base and J by 7 bases, with 13 bases between the two germline ends. CDR3 sequence (DNA): TGTGCCAGCAGCTTAGGCGCCCTGAGTTCTGAAAAACTGTTTTTT. This codes for CASSLGALSSEKLFF.

The V gene is TRBV20-1, the J gene TRBJ2-5, with D tentatively TRBD1 (5 bases). With the DNA end fitting TRBJ2-7 better, the J assignment may be wrong. The CDR3 loop spans 15 amino acids. Germline lookup yields CDR1 DFQATT and CDR2 SNEGSKA (reference sequence). The CDR3 sequence is CSARDRADRVSEQYF. The CDR3 DNA sequence: TGCAGTGCTAGAGACAGGGCTGATCGGGTCTCCGAGCAGTACTTC.